The 18 T cell receptor beta chains below all came from one sample that was sequenced in a study of cytomegalovirus exposure and HLA in healthy donors. The protocol was immunoSEQ multiplex PCR, while the TCRdb copy is restricted to in-frame clones and leaves out a portion. This sample has 55,000 to 80,000 clones, with more than 85% found just once. Sequenced input: PBMCs. The receptor source for this set is a young woman in good health and CMV-seropositive.

The chain is built from TRBV5-1 and TRBJ2-5, with 11 bases identical to TRBD2. The ends lost 1 base at V and 2 bases at J; junction bases unmatched: 4. Per the germline V gene, CDR1 is SGHRS and CDR2 is YFSETQ. The CDR3 contains 16 residues. The CDR3 reads CASSLSTSGSQETQYF. The CDR3 DNA is TGCGCCAGCAGCTTGTCCACTAGCGGGAGTCAAGAGACCCAGTACTTC.

The CDR3 protein is CASSQAAPGQGFGSPLHF. DNA of the CDR3: TGCGCCAGCAGCCAAGCTGCACCGGGACAGGGGTTTGGTTCACCCCTCCACTTT. This sequence joins TRBV5-1 and TRBJ1-6, with TRBD1 identical over 10 bases. In germline, CDR1 is SGHRS, CDR2 YFSETQ. The J segment lost 9 bases and the V segment lost 4 bases, leaving 16 bases of the junction unmatched. CDR3 length: 18 residues.

The V call is TRBV28, the J call TRBJ1-1, with D possibly being TRBD1 (5 bases). CDR1 and CDR2 from the germline V gene are MDHEN and SYDVKM. The CDR3 spans 16 residues. Trimming shortened V by 5 bases and J by 8 bases, and 24 bases separated the two germline ends. The CDR3 sequence: CASSGAGARSQAEAFF. In DNA form, the CDR3 reads TGTGCCAGCAGTGGGGCTGGGGCTCGGTCTCAGGCAGAAGCTTTCTTT.

The rearrangement uses TRBV5-4 and TRBJ2-1, with 7 bases fitting TRBD2. The CDR3 is 13 amino acids. V lost 4 bases and J lost 7; bases outside the gene matches: 5. Germline loops: CDR1 SGHNT, CDR2 YYREEE (reference sequence). CDR3 bases: TGTGCCAGCAGCGGGGGAGGGTGGAATGAGCAGTTCTTC. This codes for CASSGGGWNEQFF.

The rearrangement uses TRBV13 and TRBJ1-1; 10 bases fit TRBD1. Germline trimming cut 5 bases from V and 3 bases from J; bases unmatched to any gene: 6. In germline, CDR1 is PRHDT, CDR2 FYEKMQ (reference sequence). The CDR3 has 15 amino acids. In nucleotides, the CDR3 is TGTGCCAGCAGCCCAAGGACAGGGGGAGACACTGAAGCTTTCTTT. Translation: CASSPRTGGDTEAFF.

V is TRBV29-1 and J is TRBJ1-2, with D possibly TRBD1 on 5 matching bases. Germline V gives CDR1 SQVTM, CDR2 ANQGSEA. V lost 4 bases and J lost 4, with 16 bases in between. CDR3 size: 14 residues. The CDR3 sequence: CSVGSQGRAYGYTF. CDR3 DNA: TGCAGCGTTGGGAGCCAGGGAAGGGCCTATGGCTACACCTTC.

The chain links TRBV4-3 to TRBJ2-1; 8 nucleotides line up with TRBD2. CDR3 size: 16 residues. V lost 3 bases, J lost 7 bases, and 11 bases stayed unmatched. Germline V gene sequence: CDR1 LGHNA, CDR2 YSLEER. CDR3 protein: CASSHLRRGGLNEQFF. The DNA for the CDR3 is TGCGCCAGCAGCCATCTAAGGCGCGGGGGGCTAAATGAGCAGTTCTTC.

The rearrangement uses TRBV27 and TRBJ1-6, with 10 positions matching TRBD1. The V and J ends lost 6 bases and 8 bases, in that order; junction bases with no gene match: 1. The germline V gene encodes CDR1 MNHEY and CDR2 SMNVEV (reference sequence). The CDR3 extends over 13 amino acids. This CDR3 is CASRGQGYSPLHF. CDR3 nucleotides: TGTGCCAGCAGGGGACAGGGGTATTCACCCCTCCACTTT.

This clone appeared once. V is TRBV4-1 and J is TRBJ2-1; D might be TRBD1 (6 bases). CDR3 size: 16 residues. V lost 0 bases to trimming and J lost 5 bases, with 14 bases between them. In germline, CDR1 is MGHRA, CDR2 YSYEKL. CDR3 protein: CASSQESQGMNNEQFF. CDR3 bases: TGCGCCAGCAGCCAAGAGAGCCAGGGGATGAACAATGAGCAGTTCTTC.

The CDR3 nucleotides are TGTGCCAGCAGCCCGAGGGGGCCCCCTATCTACGAGCAGTACTTC. Translating gives CASSPRGPPIYEQYF. The chain carries TRBV7-3 and TRBJ2-7; 7 bases are a match to TRBD1. The CDR3 covers 15 residues. V shed 5 bases and J 3 bases; nucleotides not matched to a gene: 10. Germline assignment: CDR1 SGHTA and CDR2 FQGTGA.

The genes are TRBV6-6 and TRBJ2-7; 7 nucleotides agree with TRBD1. Losses at the gene ends were 2 bases for V and 1 base for J; bases not matched to a gene: 5. CDR3 length: 15 amino acids. Germline CDR1 and CDR2: MNHNY and SVGAGI (reference sequence). The CDR3 sequence: CASSYLDRASYEQYF. CDR3 DNA sequence: TGTGCCAGCAGTTACCTCGACAGGGCATCCTACGAGCAGTACTTC.

This clone was counted a single time. The rearrangement uses TRBV19 and TRBJ2-1; 9 positions match TRBD2. This CDR3 is 15 amino acids long. The germline V gene encodes CDR1 LNHDA and CDR2 SQIVND (reference sequence). Germline trimming cut 4 bases from V and 4 bases from J; bases unmatched to any gene: 5. CDR3 residues: CASSTLAGAYNEQFF. The CDR3 DNA reads as TGTGCCAGTAGTACCTTAGCGGGGGCGTACAATGAGCAGTTCTTC.

The chain recombines TRBV6-5 with TRBJ1-2, with D perhaps TRBD1 (6 bases). CDR1 MNHEY and CDR2 SVGAGI come from the germline V gene. The CDR3 length is 13 residues. Trimming pared 6 bases from V and 3 bases from J, leaving 11 bases between. CDR3 in DNA: TGTGCCAGCAGACAGGGTGGGGACTATGGCTACACCTTC. Encoded protein: CASRQGGDYGYTF.

This rearrangement joins TRBV9 to TRBJ2-3; the match to TRBD2 covers 9 bases. Per germline, CDR1 SGDLS and CDR2 YYNGEE. This CDR3 has 18 amino acids. With V trimmed by 2 bases and J by 0 bases, 10 bases remained unmatched. CDR3 in amino acids: CASSVGTSTYTSTDTQYF. CDR3 in DNA: TGTGCCAGCAGCGTTGGGACTAGCACTTACACTAGCACAGATACGCAGTATTTT.

The CDR3 DNA reads as TGTGCCAGCAGTTCTCTAGTGGGAGTAGTGGGGGATACGCAGTATTTT. Translation: CASSSLVGVVGDTQYF. The J gene is TRBJ2-3, the V gene TRBV11-3; a possible D gene is TRBD2 (5 bases). Trimming took 6 bases from V and 6 from J, leaving 22 bases between them. In germline, CDR1 is SGHNT, CDR2 YENEEA. This CDR3 region has 16 residues.

This chain links TRBV19 with TRBJ1-4; a possible D gene is TRBD1 (6 bases). Germline CDR1 is LNHDA and CDR2 is SQIVND (reference sequence). V shed 7 bases and J shed 0 bases, with 12 bases lying between them. The CDR3 length is 15 residues. The DNA of the CDR3 is TGTGCCAGTAAGGACAGACCGACAACTAATGAAAAACTGTTTTTT. Protein: CASKDRPTTNEKLFF.

The chain is built from TRBV11-2 and TRBJ2-7; no reliable D call. V was pared by 5 bases and J by 3 bases, with 11 bases between. The length of the CDR3 is 13 residues. Germline CDR1 and CDR2: SGHAT and FQNNGV. CDR3 in amino acids: CASSVYQDYEQYF. The DNA of the CDR3 is TGTGCCAGCAGCGTATATCAGGACTACGAGCAGTACTTC.

The chain combines TRBV11-2 with TRBJ2-7; a weak D match, TRBD1 (6 bases). The V gene lost 1 base and the J gene lost 0 bases, with 16 bases spanning the gap. Looked up from germline, CDR1 is SGHAT and CDR2 is FQNNGV. The CDR3 loop spans 17 amino acids. The CDR3 is CASSLGRGTRSSYEQYF. DNA for the CDR3: TGTGCCAGCAGCTTAGGTAGGGGGACAAGAAGCTCCTACGAGCAGTACTTC.